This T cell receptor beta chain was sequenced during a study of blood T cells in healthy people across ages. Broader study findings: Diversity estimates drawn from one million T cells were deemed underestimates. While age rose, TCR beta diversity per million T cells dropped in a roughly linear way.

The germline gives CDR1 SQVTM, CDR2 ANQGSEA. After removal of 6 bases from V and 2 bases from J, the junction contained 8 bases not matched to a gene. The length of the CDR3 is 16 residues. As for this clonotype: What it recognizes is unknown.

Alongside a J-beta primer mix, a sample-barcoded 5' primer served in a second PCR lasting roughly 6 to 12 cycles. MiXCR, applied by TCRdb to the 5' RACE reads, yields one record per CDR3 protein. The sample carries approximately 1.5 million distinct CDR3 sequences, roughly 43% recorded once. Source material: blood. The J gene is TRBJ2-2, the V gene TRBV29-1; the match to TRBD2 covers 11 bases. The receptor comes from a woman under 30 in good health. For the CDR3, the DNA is TGCAGCGTCCCCGGGACTAGCGGCCTCAACACCGGGGAGCTGTTTTTT. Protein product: CSVPGTSGLNTGELFF.